What follows are 22 T cell receptor beta chains derived from one specimen sequenced in a study of T cell responses to AZD1222 COVID-19 vaccine. Produced via immunoSEQ multiplex PCR; TCRdb's table is partial and in-frame only. Found here are around 120,000 clones, more than 85% of them singletons; the top ten hold under 3.5%. The starting material was peripheral blood, obtained on day 0 of AZD1222 vaccination. The receptors come from an adult in good health.

To note about this clone: Other DNA sequences in the same sample also yield this CDR3. This chain links TRBV7-2 with TRBJ1-5; D unresolved. Germline V gene data show CDR1 as SGHTA and CDR2 as FQGNSA. This CDR3 is 13 amino acids long. Trimming took 2 bases from V and 4 from J, leaving 6 bases between them. The CDR3 loop is CASSLSWNQPQHF. The CDR3 DNA sequence: TGTGCCAGCAGCTTATCCTGGAATCAGCCCCAGCATTTT.

This rearrangement joins TRBV11-2 to TRBJ2-7; 8 positions match TRBD1. The CDR3 loop spans 15 amino acids. V shed 5 bases and J 0 bases; nucleotides not matched to a gene: 6. CDR1 and CDR2 (germline): SGHAT, FQNNGV. The CDR3 region is CASSPRDRSSYEQYF. In DNA, the CDR3 is TGTGCCAGCAGCCCCCGGGACAGGAGCTCCTACGAGCAGTACTTC. Complete variable domain (other parts from reference TRBV11-2 and TRBJ2-7): EAGVAQSPRYKIIEKRQSVAFWCNPISGHATLYWYQQILGQGPKLLIQFQNNGVVDDSQLPKDRFSAERLKGVDSTLKIQPAKLEDSAVYLCASSPRDRSSYEQYFGPGTRLTVT.

The gene calls are TRBV28 and TRBJ2-2; tentatively, D is TRBD2 (5 bases). The CDR3 has 15 amino acids. The V and J ends lost 4 bases and 2 bases respectively, with 11 bases between them. From germline, CDR1 is MDHEN and CDR2 SYDVKM. The CDR3 reads CASSWVAPNTGELFF. The CDR3 DNA follows: TGTGCCAGCAGTTGGGTAGCGCCAAACACCGGGGAGCTGTTTTTT.

This chain connects TRBV6-5 to TRBJ1-4, with D unresolved. Trimming pared 4 bases from V and 4 bases from J, leaving 16 bases between. This CDR3 region has 16 residues. The germline CDR1 and CDR2 sequences are MNHEY and SVGAGI. The CDR3 here is CASSSQSDGLNEKLFF. As DNA, the CDR3 is TGTGCCAGCAGTTCCCAATCCGACGGCCTTAATGAAAAACTGTTTTTT.

The V call is TRBV27, the J call TRBJ2-3; 12 bases are shared with TRBD2. This CDR3 comprises 15 residues. CDR1 is MNHEY, CDR2 SMNVEV, per germline (reference sequence). Trimming took 2 bases from V and 5 from J; bases not matched to a gene: 2. This CDR3 reads CASSLGTSGQDTQYF. Written as DNA, the CDR3 is TGTGCCAGCAGTTTAGGGACTAGCGGGCAAGATACGCAGTATTTT.

The V and J genes are TRBV19 and TRBJ1-6; no clear D gene. CDR1 is LNHDA, CDR2 SQIVND, per germline (reference sequence). Trimming removed 4 bases from V and 12 bases from J, with 10 bases in between. This CDR3 has 12 amino acids. The CDR3 DNA sequence: TGTGCCAGTAGTACTTCCGGTGGACCCCTCCACTTT. It encodes CASSTSGGPLHF.

The V and J genes are TRBV13 and TRBJ1-5; TRBD1 aligns across 7 bases. CDR3 length: 12 residues. The germline CDR1 and CDR2 sequences are PRHDT and FYEKMQ (reference sequence). V was pared by 5 bases and J by 7 bases, with 2 bases of the junction left unmatched. The CDR3 nucleotides are TGTGCCAGCAGCGTCAGGGGGCAGCCCCAGCATTTT. The encoded protein is CASSVRGQPQHF.

The V and J genes are TRBV15 and TRBJ1-2; perhaps TRBD1 as D (5 bases). Trimming removed 4 bases from V and 4 bases from J, with 13 bases in between. Germline assignment: CDR1 LNHNV and CDR2 YYDKDF (reference sequence). The CDR3 length is 14 residues. CDR3 region: CATSTRGGAYGYTF. CDR3 nucleotides: TGTGCCACCAGCACCCGGGGAGGGGCCTATGGCTACACCTTC.

A few counts support this clone. The V call is TRBV2, the J call TRBJ1-4, with D tentatively TRBD1 (5 bases). V dropped 3 bases and J dropped 1 base, with 9 bases sitting between them. CDR1 SNHLY and CDR2 FYNNEI come from the germline V gene. The CDR3 totals 15 residues. The chain's CDR3 is CASSDVGGTNEKLFF. The DNA for the CDR3 is TGTGCCAGCAGTGATGTTGGGGGAACTAATGAAAAACTGTTTTTT.

The chain links TRBV16 to TRBJ1-1; the D gene is possibly TRBD1 (5 bases). Germline V gene lookup returns CDR1 KGHSY and CDR2 FQNENV. V was shortened by 2 bases and J by 4 bases, with 14 bases between the two germline ends. The CDR3 sequence is 15 residues long. CDR3 loop: CASSQRGRGFTEAFF. CDR3 in DNA: TGTGCCAGCAGCCAAAGGGGAAGGGGATTCACTGAAGCTTTCTTT.

This chain uses TRBV19 with TRBJ2-1; no clear D gene. This CDR3 has 13 amino acids. Trimming stripped 3 bases from V and 2 bases from J, with 5 bases between. Germline loops: CDR1 LNHDA, CDR2 SQIVND (reference sequence). This CDR3 is CASSIGAYNEQFF. CDR3 bases: TGTGCCAGTAGTATCGGAGCCTACAATGAGCAGTTCTTC.

The J gene is TRBJ2-7, the V gene TRBV12-3 or TRBV12-4, with D tentatively TRBD2 (6 bases). Trimming left V 6 bases short and J 3 bases short, with 9 bases between. The CDR3 is 12 amino acids. This chain's CDR3 is CASSPGLYEQYF. The CDR3 DNA sequence: TGTGCCAGCAGCCCGGGACTCTACGAGCAGTACTTC.

The chain is built from TRBV7-3 and TRBJ2-3; 8 nucleotides agree with TRBD2. The trim removed 3 bases at V and 1 base at J, leaving 0 bases unmatched. This CDR3 comprises 14 residues. From germline, CDR1 is SGHTA and CDR2 FQGTGA. CDR3 nucleotides: TGTGCCAGCAGCTTTAGCGGGGGCACAGATACGCAGTATTTT. Its protein is CASSFSGGTDTQYF.

The genes are TRBV5-1 and TRBJ2-1, with 11 bases fitting TRBD2. With V trimmed by 4 bases and J by 8 bases, 8 bases remained unmatched. This CDR3 region has 15 residues. Germline CDR1 and CDR2: SGHRS and YFSETQ. Written as DNA, the CDR3 is TGCGCCAGCAGCGCGAGACTAGCGGGACGAGATGAGCAGTTCTTC. Residues: CASSARLAGRDEQFF.

The sample holds one count of this clone. The J gene is TRBJ1-1, the V gene TRBV19; TRBD1 might be the D (5 bases). Germline V lookup: CDR1 LNHDA, CDR2 SQIVND (reference sequence). With 6 bases removed from V and 1 base from J, the gap between germline ends came to 12 bases. This CDR3 is built from 14 residues. This chain's CDR3 is CASRDTDKNTEAFF. The CDR3, as DNA: TGTGCCAGTAGGGACACGGACAAGAACACTGAAGCTTTCTTT.

This rearrangement joins TRBV4-1 to TRBJ2-2; 13 nucleotides line up with TRBD2. The CDR3 sequence is 18 residues long. The V segment lost 4 bases and the J segment 2 bases; nucleotides outside the gene matches: 7. Germline CDR1 reads MGHRA; CDR2 reads YSYEKL. The CDR3 nucleotides read TGCGCCAGCAGCCTCTTCGGGGGACTAGCGGGAAACACCGGGGAGCTGTTTTTT. This translates into CASSLFGGLAGNTGELFF.

CDR3 in amino acids: CASSPPVGAGANVLTF. The CDR3 bases are TGTGCCAGCTCACCACCCGTGGGTGCTGGGGCCAACGTCCTGACTTTC. V is TRBV18 and J is TRBJ2-6, with D unclear. Trimming pared 0 bases from V and 2 bases from J, leaving 8 bases between. CDR3 length: 16 residues. Looked up from germline, CDR1 is KGHSH and CDR2 is LQKENI.

J is TRBJ2-1 and V is TRBV7-6; D might be TRBD2 (6 bases). Trimming stripped 1 base from V and 2 bases from J, with 9 bases between. The germline CDR1 and CDR2 sequences are SGHVS and FNYEAQ. This CDR3 has 15 amino acids. The CDR3 here is CASSLGDSPYNEQFF. As DNA, the CDR3 is TGTGCCAGCAGCTTAGGGGACTCTCCCTACAATGAGCAGTTCTTC.

This clone was seen a handful of times. The chain is built from TRBV7-9 and TRBJ2-7, with 7 bases that match TRBD1. Germline values: CDR1 SEHNR, CDR2 FQNEAQ (reference sequence). The CDR3 is made up of 15 amino acids. The junction had 9 bases not matched to a gene; V was cut back by 7 bases and J by 0 bases. In nucleotides, the CDR3 is TGTGCCAGCATCCTCCGGGCAGGGGGCTCCTACGAGCAGTACTTC. It translates to CASILRAGGSYEQYF. The whole variable domain, remainder taken from reference TRBV7-9 and TRBJ2-7, is DTGVSQNPRHKITKRGQNVTFRCDPISEHNRLYWYRQTLGQGPEFLTYFQNEAQLEKSRLLSDRFSAERPKGSFSTLEIQRTEQGDSAMYLCASILRAGGSYEQYFGPGTRLTVT.

This rearrangement joins TRBV19 to TRBJ1-5, with D maybe TRBD1 (6 bases). The CDR3 runs to 12 residues. Per the germline V gene, CDR1 is LNHDA and CDR2 is SQIVND (reference sequence). V shed 7 bases and J shed 9 bases, with 13 bases lying between them. The CDR3 region is CASKTGQGPQHF. CDR3 DNA: TGTGCCAGTAAGACAGGCCAAGGGCCCCAGCATTTT.

The V gene is TRBV19, the J gene TRBJ1-1; D not certain. CDR1 and CDR2 from the germline V gene are LNHDA and SQIVND (reference sequence). This CDR3 is 13 amino acids long. Trimming took off 0 bases at V and 7 bases at J, with 9 bases between the two ends. The CDR3 sequence is CASSIDRGVEAFF. CDR3 nucleotide sequence: TGTGCCAGTAGTATAGATCGAGGCGTTGAAGCTTTCTTT.

The CDR3 region has the DNA TGTGCCAGCAGCTTAGGGCGGGCGGGACAACACAATGAGCAGTTCTTC. Its protein is CASSLGRAGQHNEQFF. V and J are TRBV7-9 and TRBJ2-1; D assignment may be TRBD1 or TRBD2 (6 bases each). With 1 base removed from V and 5 bases from J, the gap between germline ends came to 15 bases. CDR3 length: 16 residues. Looked up from germline, CDR1 is SEHNR and CDR2 is FQNEAQ (reference sequence).